The following is a T cell receptor (beta chain) sequence with its context. Its matching antigen is unknown. The data originate from a study of vaccination and CD4 T cells after COVID-19. Trimming removed 5 bases from V and 5 bases from J, with 16 bases in between. The CDR3 contains 14 residues. With the Oncomine TCR Beta short-read assay, DNA from cultured CD4+ T cells was sequenced. From the PCR reads, TCRdb called clonotypes with MiXCR, one entry per CDR3 protein. The sample includes some 16,000 distinct CDR3 sequences, about 53% of them seen just once. Treatment defined: roughly 10-day PBMC culture with coronavirus spike peptide pools or control peptides (ViraFEST assay).

Sample: CD4+ T cells from blood, cultured in vitro, taken before SARS-CoV-2 vaccination. This TCR derives from a human donor who had recovered from COVID-19. The rearrangement links TRBV12-3 or TRBV12-4 to TRBJ2-7, with D uncertain. The chain's CDR3 is CASSKRNPGNEQYF. Here the CDR3 DNA reads TGTGCCAGCAGTAAACGGAACCCCGGAAACGAGCAGTACTTC.